The 16 T cell receptor beta chains reported below all come from one sample, sequenced in a study of shared clonotypes between healthy human individuals. Sequencing was performed with immunoSEQ multiplex PCR; in TCRdb, only in-frame clones are kept and a portion is missing. Among 2 million to 3 million clones listed, 93% were seen once. The sequencing input was naive CD4+ T cells from PBMCs. The subset denotes: CD45RA+ positively selected. The source of these receptors is a man aged 18 to 35 in good health. Some clones in this sample may be carry-over from other donors' samples.

The genes are TRBV7-9 and TRBJ1-1; 7 bases align to TRBD1. The germline V gene encodes CDR1 SEHNR and CDR2 FQNEAQ (reference sequence). Trimming removed 1 base from V and 2 bases from J; junction bases left unmatched: 7. There are 16 residues in the CDR3. CDR3 DNA sequence: TGTGCCAGCAGCTTAGGGGGCCGGGACAGAAACACTGAAGCTTTCTTT. It yields the protein CASSLGGRDRNTEAFF. The full variable domain, rest sourced from reference TRBV7-9 and TRBJ1-1, is DTGVSQNPRHKITKRGQNVTFRCDPISEHNRLYWYRQTLGQGPEFLTYFQNEAQLEKSRLLSDRFSAERPKGSFSTLEIQRTEQGDSAMYLCASSLGGRDRNTEAFFGQGTRLTVV.

The chain employs TRBV28 and TRBJ2-1; D is uncertain. Trimming left V 2 bases short and J 8 bases short, with 4 bases between. The germline V gene has CDR1 MDHEN and CDR2 SYDVKM. The CDR3 sequence is 11 residues long. The CDR3 sequence is CASSLNHEQFF. DNA for the CDR3: TGTGCCAGCAGTTTAAACCATGAGCAGTTCTTC.

The chain joins TRBV15 to TRBJ2-5; D call uncertain. This CDR3 has 15 amino acids. V lost 4 bases to trimming and J lost 5 bases, with 17 bases between them. In germline, CDR1 is LNHNV, CDR2 YYDKDF (reference sequence). CDR3 sequence reads: CATSTPEDPRETQYF. The CDR3 DNA is TGTGCCACCAGCACCCCAGAGGACCCCCGTGAGACCCAGTACTTC.

The chain employs TRBV18 and TRBJ2-7; TRBD1 or TRBD2 may be the D gene (5 bases each). Germline lookup yields CDR1 KGHSH and CDR2 LQKENI. V was trimmed by 6 bases and J by 2 bases, leaving 23 bases between them. There are 17 residues in the CDR3. CDR3 sequence (DNA): TGTGCCAGCTCGCTCCTAGGCACCGGGACGGTTACCTACGAGCAGTACTTC. Amino acids: CASSLLGTGTVTYEQYF. Drawing the rest from reference TRBV18 and TRBJ2-7, the complete variable domain is NAGVMQNPRHLVRRRGQEARLRCSPMKGHSHVYWYRQLPEEGLKFMVYLQKENIIDESGMPKERFSAEFPKEGPSILRIQQVVRGDSAAYFCASSLLGTGTVTYEQYFGPGTRLTVT.

V gene TRBV28 combines with J gene TRBJ1-2; D gene uncertain. The CDR3 has 14 amino acids. V was shortened by 4 bases and J by 9 bases, with 18 bases between the two germline ends. Germline V CDR1 and CDR2: MDHEN, SYDVKM. The CDR3 is CASSSAAAPRSYTF. CDR3 nucleotide sequence: TGTGCCAGCAGTTCCGCCGCCGCCCCCCGCAGCTACACCTTC.

The CDR3 nucleotides read TGTGCCAGTAGTACGGGACTAGCGGCGGGACCGGGGTACGAGCAGTACTTC. Amino acid sequence: CASSTGLAAGPGYEQYF. The chain links TRBV19 to TRBJ2-7; 11 nucleotides match TRBD2. This CDR3 has 17 residues. CDR1 is LNHDA and CDR2 is SQIVND in the germline V gene (reference sequence). The V segment lost 4 bases and the J segment 4 bases; nucleotides outside the gene matches: 12.

This clone was picked up one time. The V and J genes are TRBV7-2 and TRBJ2-4; TRBD2 matches at 9 bases. CDR1 and CDR2 from the germline V gene are SGHTA and FQGNSA. This CDR3 is built from 14 residues. V lost 4 bases, J lost 6 bases, and 4 bases stayed unmatched. The CDR3 is CASSWREGGNIQYF. CDR3 DNA sequence: TGTGCCAGCAGCTGGCGGGAGGGGGGAAACATTCAGTACTTC.

This chain joins TRBV6-6 and TRBJ1-1, with D maybe TRBD1 (6 bases). Trimming stripped 3 bases from V and 8 bases from J, with 13 bases between. The V gene's germline CDR1 is MNHNY and CDR2 SVGAGI (reference sequence). This CDR3 comprises 13 residues. The DNA of the CDR3 is TGTGCCAGCAGTTATGAACGACAGGCGGAAGCTTTCTTT. This translates into CASSYERQAEAFF.

The CDR3, as DNA: TGCGCCAGCAGCCTTACTGGGCGGGCGCAGTATTTT. Its translation: CASSLTGRAQYF. V gene TRBV5-1 combines with J gene TRBJ2-3; TRBD2 might be the D (5 bases). Germline V gives CDR1 SGHRS, CDR2 YFSETQ. The V gene lost 4 bases and the J gene lost 10 bases, with 13 bases spanning the gap. This CDR3 region has 12 residues.

This chain uses TRBV29-1 with TRBJ1-2; D unclear. This CDR3 is 16 amino acids long. V gave up 6 bases and J gave up 7 bases, with 27 bases separating them. CDR1 is SQVTM and CDR2 is ANQGSEA in the germline V gene. The CDR3 sequence is CSVGVKETLRSSGYTF. CDR3 sequence (DNA): TGCAGCGTCGGTGTGAAGGAAACCCTACGTTCGAGTGGCTACACCTTC.

This chain links TRBV19 with TRBJ2-1, with a weak D call TRBD1 (6 bases). The CDR3 extends over 15 amino acids. Between the trimmed V and J ends, which lost 8 bases and 7 bases, there was a span of 21 bases. Germline values: CDR1 LNHDA, CDR2 SQIVND (reference sequence). The CDR3: CASSLWAGVKNEQFF. The CDR3 DNA reads as TGTGCCAGTTCTCTCTGGGCAGGGGTTAAAAATGAGCAGTTCTTC.

The V call is TRBV7-8, the J call TRBJ2-2, with no clear D. CDR1 and CDR2 from the germline V gene are SGHVS and FQNEAQ. CDR3 size: 11 residues. V dropped 5 bases and J dropped 8 bases, with 6 bases sitting between them. This CDR3 reads CASSPVGELFF. The CDR3 DNA reads TGTGCCAGCAGCCCGGTGGGGGAGCTGTTTTTT.

This clone has only one observation. The J gene is TRBJ2-1, the V gene TRBV6-5; 9 bases agree with TRBD1. The CDR3 contains 15 residues. Germline CDR1 and CDR2: MNHEY and SVGAGI. J lost 7 bases, V lost 2 bases, and 6 bases had no gene match. CDR3: CASSYRPGTGNEQFF. The CDR3 bases are TGTGCCAGCAGTTACCGCCCCGGGACAGGGAATGAGCAGTTCTTC.

The chain is built from TRBV7-2 and TRBJ2-1, with 7 bases fitting TRBD1. The CDR3 consists of 15 residues. Germline V gives CDR1 SGHTA, CDR2 FQGNSA. J was trimmed by 0 bases and V by 7 bases; bases with no gene match: 6. CDR3 region: CASTGDRNSYNEQFF. CDR3 in DNA: TGTGCCAGCACCGGGGACAGAAACTCCTACAATGAGCAGTTCTTC.

The chain recombines TRBV9 with TRBJ2-5, with 10 bases identical to TRBD2. Germline V gene sequence: CDR1 SGDLS, CDR2 YYNGEE. The junction had 10 bases not matched to a gene; V was cut back by 0 bases and J by 5 bases. The CDR3 sequence is 17 residues long. CDR3: CASSVGISGRLGETQYF. As DNA, the CDR3 is TGTGCCAGCAGCGTAGGAATTAGCGGGAGGCTGGGGGAGACCCAGTACTTC.

This clone was counted once. V usage is TRBV11-1 and J usage is TRBJ2-7; tentatively, D is TRBD1 or TRBD2 (5 bases each). The CDR3 consists of 14 residues. The germline V gene has CDR1 SGHAT and CDR2 FQDESV (reference sequence). V was trimmed by 8 bases and J by 3 bases, leaving 17 bases between them. This chain's CDR3 is CASGTHRSIYEQYF. The CDR3 coding sequence is TGTGCCAGCGGGACCCATCGATCAATCTACGAGCAGTACTTC.